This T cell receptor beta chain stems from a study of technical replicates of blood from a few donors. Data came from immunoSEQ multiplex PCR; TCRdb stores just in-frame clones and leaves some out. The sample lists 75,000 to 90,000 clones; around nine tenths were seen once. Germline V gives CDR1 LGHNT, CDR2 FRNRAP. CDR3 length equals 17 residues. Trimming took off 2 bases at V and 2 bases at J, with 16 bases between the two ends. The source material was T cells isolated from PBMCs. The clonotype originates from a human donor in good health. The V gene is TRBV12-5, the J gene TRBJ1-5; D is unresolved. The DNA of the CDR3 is TGTGCTAGTGGTTTGACGCTTGGTGGCCGGGGCAATCAGCCCCAGCATTTT. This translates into CASGLTLGGRGNQPQHF.